These 27 T cell receptor beta chains were sequenced from one sample in a study of regulatory T cells in long-lasting Graves disease. Building of the TCR beta libraries involved iRepertoire HTBI primers and Arm-PCR of CDR3 regions. TCRdb fed the multiplex PCR reads into MiXCR, producing one record per CDR3 protein. The data hold 560,000 or so distinct CDR3 sequences, with about 15% observed a single time. Time point meaning: newly diagnosed GD, antithyroid drugs for less than 3 months. Construction of the TCR library relied on RNA isolated from PBMCs. This sample also appeared in a second study, on T cells in Graves' hyperthyroidism and ophthalmopathy.

The source material was peripheral blood mononuclear cells (PBMCs), sampled at new diagnosis, from a patient treated with antithyroid drugs. The origin of the receptors is a man aged 18 to 29 with Graves disease.

This clonotype was observed at least ten times. The genes are TRBV20-1 and TRBJ2-7; D unresolved. Germline assignment: CDR1 DFQATT and CDR2 SNEGSKA (reference sequence). Between the trimmed V and J ends, which lost 3 bases and 4 bases, there was a span of 10 bases. The CDR3 covers 12 residues. The CDR3 spells CSASLGNYEQYF. In nucleotides, the CDR3 is TGCAGTGCTAGTTTGGGGAATTACGAGCAGTACTTC.

The CDR3 nucleotides read TGTGCCAGCAGTTCTAGCGGGAGTTTCAATGAGCAGTTCTTC. It yields the protein CASSSSGSFNEQFF. The gene calls are TRBV6-5 and TRBJ2-1, with 10 bases identical to TRBD2. This CDR3 is built from 14 residues. Germline V gene lookup returns CDR1 MNHEY and CDR2 SVGAGI. The J segment lost 6 bases and the V segment lost 4 bases, leaving 3 bases of the junction unmatched.

This clonotype has just a few counts. The V gene is TRBV15, the J gene TRBJ2-4; 7 nucleotides line up with TRBD1. This CDR3 is built from 19 residues. In germline, CDR1 is LNHNV, CDR2 YYDKDF (reference sequence). The ends lost 3 bases at V and 2 bases at J; junction bases unmatched: 16. The CDR3 DNA sequence: TGTGCCACCAGCAGCACCGGGACAGCCGACGTCTTACCCAAAAACATTCAGTACTTC. Amino acid sequence: CATSSTGTADVLPKNIQYF.

This clonotype has only a few counts. The chain uses TRBV19 and TRBJ2-6, with D unresolved. The germline CDR1 and CDR2 sequences are LNHDA and SQIVND (reference sequence). V was clipped by 1 base and J by 4 bases, with 8 bases between them. The CDR3 covers 15 residues. The CDR3 bases are TGTGCCAGTAGTATAGGATCGGTAGGGGCCAACGTCCTGACTTTC. Encoded protein: CASSIGSVGANVLTF.

This clonotype showed up many times. The V gene is TRBV28, the J gene TRBJ2-7; the D gene is possibly TRBD1 (6 bases). Germline V lookup: CDR1 MDHEN, CDR2 SYDVKM. Trimming cost V 6 bases and J 5 bases, with 14 bases left between them. The CDR3 has 13 amino acids. Written as DNA, the CDR3 is TGTGCCAGCAGCCCCACAGGGAACAACGAGCAGTACTTC. It specifies CASSPTGNNEQYF.

The CDR3 coding sequence is TGCGCCAGCCTTGCTGGTACAGCCCAAGAGACCCAGTACTTC. Translating it yields CASLAGTAQETQYF. The V and J genes are TRBV5-1 and TRBJ2-5; D not resolved. Germline assignment: CDR1 SGHRS and CDR2 YFSETQ. This CDR3 has 14 amino acids. V dropped 7 bases and J dropped 1 base, with 14 bases sitting between them.

This clonotype was seen more than once but under ten times. V is TRBV10-3 and J is TRBJ2-2; D might be TRBD2 (5 bases). The length of the CDR3 is 14 residues. Germline V gene data show CDR1 as ENHRY and CDR2 as SYGVKD. V was clipped by 3 bases and J by 6 bases, with 11 bases between them. In DNA form, the CDR3 reads TGTGCCATCAGTGATACGGGAACGGCCGGGGAGCTGTTTTTT. This encodes CAISDTGTAGELFF.

This clonotype has at least ten counts. This chain uses TRBV18 with TRBJ1-1; the D gene is possibly TRBD1 (5 bases). V shed 1 base and J shed 0 bases, with 12 bases lying between them. This CDR3 has 16 amino acids. Per germline, CDR1 KGHSH and CDR2 LQKENI. In nucleotides, the CDR3 is TGTGCCAGCTCACCACGGGACCGGGTCATGAACACTGAAGCTTTCTTT. This translates into CASSPRDRVMNTEAFF.

This clonotype was counted at least ten times. The chain employs TRBV11-2 and TRBJ1-1; D unresolved. This CDR3 comprises 16 residues. Per the germline V gene, CDR1 is SGHAT and CDR2 is FQNNGV. V lost 1 base and J lost 0, with 12 bases in between. CDR3 nucleotides: TGTGCCAGCAGCTTAGTCGCCGTCCTCGTGAACACTGAAGCTTTCTTT. Translated: CASSLVAVLVNTEAFF.

This clonotype has just a few counts. Just one base apart from a much larger clone, this may be a read error. The chain recombines TRBV11-2 with TRBJ2-7; a weak D match, TRBD1 (6 bases). CDR3 size: 14 residues. Germline CDR1 reads SGHAT; CDR2 reads FQNNGV. The germline V and J ends were trimmed by 5 bases and 5 bases, with 16 bases remaining between them. The CDR3 DNA follows: TGTGCCAGCAGCCTCGAGGGGACACGCCACGAGCAGTACTTC. Protein: CASSLEGTRHEQYF.

This chain links TRBV25-1 with TRBJ1-2; no definite D call. Germline V gives CDR1 MGHDK, CDR2 SYGVNS. The V end was cut by 2 bases, the J end by 9 bases, with 13 bases between. CDR3 length: 13 amino acids. The CDR3 here is CASSERTGMSYTF. Written as DNA, the CDR3 is TGTGCCAGCAGTGAACGTACGGGAATGAGCTACACCTTC.

This sequence joins TRBV4-1 and TRBJ2-1; 9 bases agree with TRBD2. The trim removed 3 bases at V and 5 bases at J, leaving 8 bases unmatched. The CDR3 length is 16 residues. Germline CDR1 MGHRA, CDR2 YSYEKL. The CDR3 reads CASSHISGGSHNEQFF. As DNA, the CDR3 is TGCGCCAGCAGCCACATTAGCGGGGGTTCCCACAATGAGCAGTTCTTC.

In its sample, this clonotype was seen many times. V usage is TRBV7-2 and J usage is TRBJ2-7, with D maybe TRBD1 (6 bases). The CDR3 consists of 13 residues. Germline values: CDR1 SGHTA, CDR2 FQGNSA. Trimming took 4 bases from V and 7 from J, leaving 14 bases between them. The CDR3 coding sequence is TGTGCCAGCAGCTCCCGGACAGCACGGGAGCAGTACTTC. Its translation is CASSSRTAREQYF.

The chain combines TRBV3-1 with TRBJ1-1, with TRBD1 identical over 7 bases. The CDR3 totals 15 residues. Germline V lookup: CDR1 LGHDT, CDR2 YNNKEL (reference sequence). The junction had 9 bases not matched to a gene; V was cut back by 5 bases and J by 3 bases. Here the CDR3 DNA reads TGTGCCAGCAGCGCCCGTGACAGGGTTCACACTGAAGCTTTCTTT. This translates into CASSARDRVHTEAFF. The whole variable domain, remainder taken from reference TRBV3-1 and TRBJ1-1, is DTAVSQTPKYLVTQMGNDKSIKCEQNLGHDTMYWYKQDSKKFLKIMFSYNNKELIINETVPNRFSPKSPDKAHLNLHINSLELGDSAVYFCASSARDRVHTEAFFGQGTRLTVV.

In this sample, this clonotype turned up many times. V usage is TRBV28 and J usage is TRBJ2-1; TRBD2 matches 13 bases. With 5 bases clipped from V and 8 bases from J, the junction kept 9 bases outside the gene matches. The CDR3 runs 16 residues. Germline V gene data show CDR1 as MDHEN and CDR2 as SYDVKM. The CDR3 protein is CASSTPGLAGIDEQFF. For the CDR3, the DNA is TGTGCCAGCAGTACTCCGGGACTAGCGGGAATCGATGAGCAGTTCTTC. The full variable domain, completed using reference TRBV28 and TRBJ2-1, is DVKVTQSSRYLVKRTGEKVFLECVQDMDHENMFWYRQDPGLGLRLIYFSYDVKMKEKGDIPEGYSVSREKKERFSLILESASTNQTSMYLCASSTPGLAGIDEQFFGPGTRLTVL.

The rearrangement joins TRBV9 to TRBJ2-3; TRBD1 or TRBD2 may be the D gene (6 bases each). Trimming left V 2 bases short and J 5 bases short, with 21 bases between. The V gene's germline CDR1 is SGDLS and CDR2 YYNGEE. The CDR3 is made up of 17 amino acids. The chain's CDR3 is CASSVTSFRAQGDTQYF. Written as DNA, the CDR3 is TGTGCCAGCAGCGTGACTAGTTTTCGGGCACAGGGAGATACGCAGTATTTT.

As for this clonotype: A much larger clone lies a single base off, so this may be a read error. V usage is TRBV2 and J usage is TRBJ2-1; tentative D call: TRBD2 (5 bases). The DNA end lines up better with TRBJ2-3; the J call may be wrong. CDR3 size: 15 residues. Germline V lookup: CDR1 SNHLY, CDR2 FYNNEI. CDR3 coding DNA: TGTGCCAGCAGGGAACTAGTCGCCCAATTGTATAAGCAGTATTTT. It specifies CASRELVAQLYKQYF.

This clonotype occurred many times. The rearrangement uses TRBV12-3 or TRBV12-4 and TRBJ2-7; weak D call: TRBD1 (5 bases). CDR3 size: 14 residues. V lost 6 bases and J 7 bases, leaving 19 bases between the germline ends. The CDR3 nucleotides are TGTGCCAGCAGGCCGACAGCCCGGGCGGAGGAGCAGTACTTC. Its translation is CASRPTARAEEQYF.

This sequence joins TRBV7-6 and TRBJ2-3; 12 bases fit TRBD2. Trimming removed 3 bases from V and 2 bases from J; junction bases left unmatched: 15. In germline, CDR1 is SGHVS, CDR2 FNYEAQ. There are 20 residues in the CDR3. CDR3 coding DNA: TGTGCCAGCAGCTTTGATCGCGGGGGGTCTAGCGGGAGGGACACAGATACGCAGTATTTT. Translated, it gives CASSFDRGGSSGRDTDTQYF.

The chain is built from TRBV20-1 and TRBJ2-1; D gene unclear. V lost 6 bases, J lost 4 bases, and 13 bases lay in between. Germline values: CDR1 DFQATT, CDR2 SNEGSKA (reference sequence). The CDR3 spans 13 residues. CDR3 protein: CSAARPLYNEQFF. The CDR3 bases are TGCAGTGCCGCCCGCCCCCTTTACAATGAGCAGTTCTTC.

This chain links TRBV10-3 with TRBJ1-5; D gene ambiguous. Trimming stripped 5 bases from V and 5 bases from J, with 10 bases between. The CDR3 extends over 13 amino acids. CDR1 is ENHRY, CDR2 SYGVKD, per germline. CDR3 region: CAISLGMDQPQHF. In DNA form, the CDR3 reads TGTGCCATCAGTCTAGGTATGGATCAGCCCCAGCATTTT.

The chain employs TRBV10-2 and TRBJ2-7; D not certain. The germline V gene has CDR1 WSHSY and CDR2 SAAADI. This CDR3 has 12 amino acids. Trimming stripped 5 bases from V and 3 bases from J, with 8 bases between. The CDR3 DNA sequence: TGCGCCAGCAGTAGGCCGAACTACGAGCAGTACTTC. This encodes CASSRPNYEQYF.

This clonotype appeared many times. The chain carries TRBV7-2 and TRBJ1-1; D uncertain. This CDR3 spans 16 amino acids. V gave up 5 bases and J gave up 3 bases, with 19 bases separating them. The germline V gene encodes CDR1 SGHTA and CDR2 FQGNSA. The CDR3 is CASSPYVRARHTEAFF. CDR3 nucleotides: TGTGCCAGCAGCCCATACGTGCGGGCCCGACACACTGAAGCTTTCTTT.

At least ten counts were recorded for this clonotype. The chain uses TRBV2 and TRBJ2-5, with a possible D match to TRBD1 (6 bases). V was trimmed by 4 bases and J by 2 bases, leaving 8 bases between them. Germline CDR1 reads SNHLY; CDR2 reads FYNNEI. There are 13 residues in the CDR3. The CDR3 here is CASSVGTQETQYF. DNA for the CDR3: TGTGCCAGCAGTGTGGGGACACAAGAGACCCAGTACTTC.

CDR3 in amino acids: CATSDSRLGYAGELFF. The DNA for the CDR3 is TGTGCCACCAGTGATTCGCGTTTGGGGTATGCCGGGGAGCTGTTTTTT. J is TRBJ2-2 and V is TRBV24-1, with no clear D. The CDR3 consists of 16 residues. The ends were cut back, 2 bases at V and 6 bases at J, with 15 bases in the middle. Germline assignment: CDR1 KGHDR and CDR2 SFDVKD.

This clonotype was detected many times. The rearrangement links TRBV6-1 to TRBJ2-5; TRBD2 aligns across 12 bases. V shed 10 bases and J 4 bases; nucleotides not matched to a gene: 4. The CDR3 is 13 amino acids. CDR1 and CDR2 (germline): MNHNS, SASEGT. CDR3 sequence (DNA): TGTGCCACCCGGACTAGCGGGGTAGAGACCCAGTACTTC. Translating it yields CATRTSGVETQYF.

Many counts were recorded for this clonotype. The chain couples TRBV7-3 to TRBJ2-1; D is undetermined. This CDR3 comprises 12 residues. Germline V lookup: CDR1 SGHTA, CDR2 FQGTGA. Deletions cut 2 bases from V and 8 bases from J, with 7 bases between. The CDR3 coding sequence is TGTGCCAGCAGCTTATCTCCCTATGAGCAGTTCTTC. It encodes CASSLSPYEQFF.